This T cell receptor beta chain comes out of a study of blood T cell repertoires in COVID-19 (dated by TCRdb to about 2020). Turning to the overall study: Samples from collaborators originated in the United States, Italy and Spain and spanned both the acute and convalescent phases of COVID-19. A freely available public database, intended as a resource for researchers studying the immune response to SARS-CoV-2, is where the repertoires were released. Subjects who had been exposed to COVID-19, were actively infected with it, or had recovered from it provided the deeply sampled blood TCRbeta repertoires that made up the dataset. Where available, HLA class I and class II types were obtained from metadata supplied by the sample provider rather than from assay-based typing. The prospective study material was composed of cDNA or gDNA derived from T cells, B-cell-depleted T cells, or PBMCs. Nearly every sample came with metadata listing a de-identified subject ID, COVID-19 status, age in years and sex. The samples were drawn from the first 160 participants of the ongoing ImmuneRACE study and from some 1,300 subjects provided by 6 global collaborators.

What the study reported, not specific to this receptor: Clinical and demographic metadata were provided uncurated, with the amount varying by source and participant.

Details on this clone: Its binding antigen is unknown. The input lacks base qualities; no much larger clone sits a single base away.

From the cysteine up to the phenylalanine, the CDR3 has a length of 18 residues. Of the read, only the CDR3 DNA is kept; its 54 bases are in frame from base 1. The germline V gene yields MNHEY for CDR1 and SVGEGT for CDR2. V sheds 0 bases and J sheds 4 bases, leaving 19 bases between their ends. TCRbeta CDR3 regions were amplified from genomic DNA using the immunoSEQ Assay, a bias-controlled multiplex PCR. On the study's bioinformatics: Within the assay, amplification of reference gene primers was used to estimate how many nucleated cells each sample contained. Sequence reads were collapsed and filtered to measure the absolute abundance of every unique TCRbeta CDR3 rearrangement. For each sample, productive Simpson clonality was calculated by taking the square root of Simpson's diversity index across productive rearrangements. Held by TCRdb, this immuneACCESS table contains in-frame sequences only and omits some clones. Under half of the omission traces to an unresolved V gene where checked; the cause of the rest is unknown. V, J and clone size derive from that table, while D and trimming were established from the DNA sequence. Recorded for this sample are around 320,000 clones; 90% of them occurred a single time. The ten largest clones capture over 3.5% of the sample.

In the prospective study, participants were roughly 18 to 100 years old, resided in approximately 22 geographic areas of the United States, and were enrolled through a virtual design. In the prospective study, cohorts were assigned on the basis of participant-reported clinical history obtained from a screening survey and a study questionnaire. Each participant in the prospective study had whole blood, serum and a nasopharyngeal or oropharyngeal swab collected by mobile phlebotomists. Prospective study participants could optionally give additional blood draws and questionnaires over an approximately two-month period. Before DNA extraction, blood samples from the prospective study were shipped at room temperature or frozen.

Sequences were obtained from PBMCs or T cells enriched from blood (not recorded which). This clonotype originated in a woman aged 18-29 years with acute COVID-19. The V and J segments used are TRBV6-2 or TRBV6-3 and TRBJ1-3; the D gene is perhaps TRBD1, from 5 matching bases. Read as DNA, the sequence is TGTGCCAGCAGTTACTCGCAACGGGGGAGCGCTACCGGAAACACCATATATTTT. Translated, it gives CASSYSQRGSATGNTIYF.